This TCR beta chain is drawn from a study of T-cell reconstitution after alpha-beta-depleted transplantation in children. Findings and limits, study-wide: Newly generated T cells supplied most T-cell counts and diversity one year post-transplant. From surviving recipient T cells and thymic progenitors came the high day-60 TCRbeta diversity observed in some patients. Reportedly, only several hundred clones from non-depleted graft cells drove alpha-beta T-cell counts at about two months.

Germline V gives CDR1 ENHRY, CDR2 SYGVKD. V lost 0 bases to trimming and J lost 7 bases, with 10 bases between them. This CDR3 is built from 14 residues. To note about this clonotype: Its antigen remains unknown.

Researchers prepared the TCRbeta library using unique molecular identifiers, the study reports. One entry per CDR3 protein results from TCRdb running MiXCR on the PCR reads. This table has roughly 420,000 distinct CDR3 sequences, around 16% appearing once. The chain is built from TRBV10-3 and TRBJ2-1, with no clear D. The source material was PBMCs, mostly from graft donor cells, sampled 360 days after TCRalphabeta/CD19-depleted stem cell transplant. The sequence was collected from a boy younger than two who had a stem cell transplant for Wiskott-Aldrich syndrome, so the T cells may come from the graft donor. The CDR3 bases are TGTGCCATCAGTGAGTCGGAATCGTGGAATGAGCAGTTCTTC. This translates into CAISESESWNEQFF.